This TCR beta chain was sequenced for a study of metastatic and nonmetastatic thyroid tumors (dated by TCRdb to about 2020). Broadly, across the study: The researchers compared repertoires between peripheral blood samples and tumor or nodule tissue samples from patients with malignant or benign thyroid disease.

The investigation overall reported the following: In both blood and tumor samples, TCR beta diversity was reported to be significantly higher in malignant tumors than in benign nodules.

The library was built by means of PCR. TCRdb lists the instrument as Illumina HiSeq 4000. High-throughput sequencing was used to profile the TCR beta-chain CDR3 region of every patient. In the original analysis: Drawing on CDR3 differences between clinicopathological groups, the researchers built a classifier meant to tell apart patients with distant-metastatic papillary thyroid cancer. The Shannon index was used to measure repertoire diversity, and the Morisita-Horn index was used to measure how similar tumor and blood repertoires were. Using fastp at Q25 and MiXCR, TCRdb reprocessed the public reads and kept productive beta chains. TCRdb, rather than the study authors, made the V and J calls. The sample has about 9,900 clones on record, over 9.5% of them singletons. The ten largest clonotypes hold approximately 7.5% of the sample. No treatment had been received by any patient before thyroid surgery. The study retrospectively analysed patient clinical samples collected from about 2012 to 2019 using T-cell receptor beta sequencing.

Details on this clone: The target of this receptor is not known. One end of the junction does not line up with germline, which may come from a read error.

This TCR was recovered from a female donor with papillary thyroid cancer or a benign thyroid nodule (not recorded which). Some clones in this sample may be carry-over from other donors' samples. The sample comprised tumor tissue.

The CDR3: CSAHDRGSGNAIYF. The DNA sequence is TGCAGTGCCCATGACAGGGGAAGTGGAAACGCCATATATTTT. The sequence is built from TRBV20-1 and TRBJ1-3; 8 nucleotides in the junction match TRBD1. The germline V gene (reference sequence) yields DFQATT for CDR1 and SNEGSKA for CDR2. There are 14 amino acids in the CDR3, from cysteine to phenylalanine inclusive. The entry retains the CDR3 DNA only, 42 bases that are in frame from base 1.